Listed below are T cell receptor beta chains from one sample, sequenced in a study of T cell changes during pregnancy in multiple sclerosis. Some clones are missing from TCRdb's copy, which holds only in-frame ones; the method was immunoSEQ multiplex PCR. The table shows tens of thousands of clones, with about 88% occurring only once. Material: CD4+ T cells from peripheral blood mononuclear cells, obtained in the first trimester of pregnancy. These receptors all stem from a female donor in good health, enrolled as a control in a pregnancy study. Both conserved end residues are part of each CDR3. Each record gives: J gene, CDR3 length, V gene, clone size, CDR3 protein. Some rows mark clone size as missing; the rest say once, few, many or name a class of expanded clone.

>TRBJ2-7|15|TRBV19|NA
CASSIDEAGAYEQYF
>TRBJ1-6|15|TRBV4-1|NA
CASSQGTGSGSPLHF
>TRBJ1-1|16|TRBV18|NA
CASSQRGRSGETEAFF
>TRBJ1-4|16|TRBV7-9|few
CASRGRGLQMGEKLFF
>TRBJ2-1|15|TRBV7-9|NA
CASSSTSGRVNEQFF
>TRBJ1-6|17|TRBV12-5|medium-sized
CASGSAQTGHHNSPLHF
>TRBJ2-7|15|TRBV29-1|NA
CSVDGSGGSSYEQYF
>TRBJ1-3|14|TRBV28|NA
CASRGQGLENTIYF
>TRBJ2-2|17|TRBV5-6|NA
CASSSTLGRRYSGELFF
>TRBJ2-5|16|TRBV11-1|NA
CASSLVRGPFQETQYF
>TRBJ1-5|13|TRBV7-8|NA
CASSLGSGEPQHF
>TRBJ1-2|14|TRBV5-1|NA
CASSFRDRVGGYTF
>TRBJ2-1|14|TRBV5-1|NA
CASSFGQGYNEQFF
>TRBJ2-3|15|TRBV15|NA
CATSRGQRGTDTQYF
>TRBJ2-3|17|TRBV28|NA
CASSNLGVGRVHDTQYF
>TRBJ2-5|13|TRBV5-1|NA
CASSLGQGETQYF
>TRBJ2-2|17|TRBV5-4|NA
CASSLSPSGRDTGELFF
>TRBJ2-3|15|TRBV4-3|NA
CASSQGLASTDTQYF
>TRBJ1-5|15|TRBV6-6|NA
CASRALEGSNQPQHF
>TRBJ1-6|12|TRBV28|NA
CASRDNNSPLHF
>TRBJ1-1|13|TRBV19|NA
CASSMTDNTEAFF
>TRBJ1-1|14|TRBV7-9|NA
CASSFSRGATEAFF
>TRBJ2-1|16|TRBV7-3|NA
CASSLTAGGRNNEQFF
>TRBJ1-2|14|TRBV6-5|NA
CASTSSGTGDGYTF
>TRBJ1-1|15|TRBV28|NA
CASSPTPDRGTEAFF
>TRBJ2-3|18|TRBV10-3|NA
CAIRLSGTSGGGTDTQYF
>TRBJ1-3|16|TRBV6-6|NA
CASRVLGGQGGNTIYF
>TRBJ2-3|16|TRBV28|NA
CASRTGTSGVGGTQYF
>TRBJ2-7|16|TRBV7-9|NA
CASSFYGTGTSYEQYF
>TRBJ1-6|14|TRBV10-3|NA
CAIRGAAKNSPLHF
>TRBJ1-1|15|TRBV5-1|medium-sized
CASSGGTPWGTEAFF
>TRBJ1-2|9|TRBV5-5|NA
CASPTTDTF
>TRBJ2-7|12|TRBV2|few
CARGTSAYEQYF
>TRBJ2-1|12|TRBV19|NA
CASSPSGGQVFF
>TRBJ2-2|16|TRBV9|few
CASSPTGTANTGELFF
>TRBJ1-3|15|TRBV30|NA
CAWSRDSGAGNTIYF
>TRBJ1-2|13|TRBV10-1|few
CASSLTGVYGYTF
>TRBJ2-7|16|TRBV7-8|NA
CASSLRESYSSYEQYF
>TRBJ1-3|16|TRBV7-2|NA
CASSSPQGSSSNTIYF
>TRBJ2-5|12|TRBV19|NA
CASSAVEETQYF
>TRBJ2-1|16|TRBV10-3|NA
CASLRGPSGSSNEQFF
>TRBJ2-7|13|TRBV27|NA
CASSFGHPYEQYF
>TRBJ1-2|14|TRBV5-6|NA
CASSLPGQGGGYTF
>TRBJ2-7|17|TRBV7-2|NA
CASSSKASGGGTYEQYF
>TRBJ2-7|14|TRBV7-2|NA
CASSLSGTTYEQYF
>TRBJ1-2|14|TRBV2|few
CASSAGRGGYGYTF
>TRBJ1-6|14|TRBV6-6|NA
CASSYGGSASPLHF
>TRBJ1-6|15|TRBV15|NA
CATSRDPGLDSPLHF
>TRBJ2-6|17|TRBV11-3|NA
CASSLGQGRSGANVLTF
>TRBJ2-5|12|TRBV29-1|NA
CSVEGRQETQYF
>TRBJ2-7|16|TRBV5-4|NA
CASSRGLELSLYEQYF
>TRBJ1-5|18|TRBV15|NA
CATSRAGPQGSSNQPQHF
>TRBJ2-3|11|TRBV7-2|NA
CASSPDRLYYF
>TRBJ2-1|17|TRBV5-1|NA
CASSLEVVPGPYNEQFF
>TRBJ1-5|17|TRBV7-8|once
CASSSTKHRDRGLSQHF
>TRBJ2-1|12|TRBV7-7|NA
CASSPGGGEQFF
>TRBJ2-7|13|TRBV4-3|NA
CASSQEHGYEQYF
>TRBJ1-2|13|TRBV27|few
CASSPPGGYGYTF
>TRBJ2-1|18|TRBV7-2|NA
CASSRLAPTGITNNEQFF